This TCR beta chain derives from a study of Ad26.COV2.S vaccination and SARS-CoV-2 variants. On this clone itself: Its antigen remains unidentified.

Regarding the study as a whole: The breadth of spike-specific CD8+ and CD4+ T cell responses after vaccination was reportedly substantial.

Profiling relied on immunoSEQ multiplex PCR, and the TCRdb table lists in-frame clones only, not all of them. Of under 150,000 clones listed, around 86% are singletons. The CDR3 loop spans 15 amino acids. Trimming removed 5 bases at V and 4 bases at J, with 17 bases between. From germline, CDR1 is MDHEN and CDR2 SYDVKM. The material was peripheral blood, obtained after recovery from COVID-19. This receptor was obtained from a human donor who had recovered from COVID-19. The J gene is TRBJ1-1, the V gene TRBV28, with D possibly being TRBD1 (5 bases). The CDR3 DNA reads as TGTGCCAGCAGTCCTGGGACCGCCTCGTTCACTGAAGCTTTCTTT. Protein sequence: CASSPGTASFTEAFF.